The 25 T cell receptor beta chains given below trace back to one sample, sequenced in a study of T cell changes during pregnancy in multiple sclerosis. The table came from immunoSEQ multiplex PCR; TCRdb's copy has only in-frame clones and leaves some out. This sample has some 93,000 clones; roughly 89% occur once, and the top ten carry approximately 1.6%. Sequencing was performed on peripheral blood, taken after pregnancy. Every receptor here comes from a female donor in good health, enrolled as a control in a pregnancy study.

The chain combines TRBV4-1 with TRBJ2-3; 9 bases match TRBD2. V gave up 5 bases and J gave up 5 bases; unmatched junction bases: 17. Per the germline V gene, CDR1 is MGHRA and CDR2 is YSYEKL. The length of the CDR3 is 18 residues. For the CDR3, the DNA is TGCGCCAGCAGCAAGACGGCGGGGGGGGGAGATTGGGGAGATACGCAGTATTTT. This gives the protein CASSKTAGGGDWGDTQYF.

CDR3 sequence (DNA): TGTGCCAGCAGTTCAATCGGGGGGGCTGAAAAACTGTTTTTT. Translated: CASSSIGGAEKLFF. J is TRBJ1-4 and V is TRBV5-5; maybe TRBD1 (6 bases). V lost 5 bases to trimming and J lost 7 bases, with 15 bases between them. Germline values: CDR1 SGHKS, CDR2 YYEKEE (reference sequence). This CDR3 contains 14 residues. The variable domain in full, with the rest retrieved from reference TRBV5-5 and TRBJ1-4, is DAGVTQSPTHLIKTRGQQVTLRCSPISGHKSVSWYQQVLGQGPQFIFQYYEKEERGRGNFPDRFSARQFPNYSSELNVNALLLGDSALYLCASSSIGGAEKLFFGSGTQLSVL.

The J gene is TRBJ2-3, the V gene TRBV7-2, with TRBD2 matching over 12 bases. The CDR3 sequence is 19 residues long. Germline assignment: CDR1 SGHTA and CDR2 FQGNSA. V lost 5 bases, J lost 1 base, and 13 bases stayed unmatched. CDR3 amino acids: CASSPRLAGDLLRTDTQYF. In DNA form, the CDR3 reads TGTGCCAGCAGCCCGCGACTAGCGGGGGACCTTCTTCGCACAGATACGCAGTATTTT.

The J gene is TRBJ2-2, the V gene TRBV7-3; no firm D call. V was pared by 4 bases and J by 8 bases, with 5 bases between. The CDR3 is made up of 11 amino acids. Germline assignment: CDR1 SGHTA and CDR2 FQGTGA. The CDR3 loop is CASSSEGELFF. CDR3 coding DNA: TGTGCCAGCAGCTCTGAGGGGGAGCTGTTTTTT. Filled out from reference TRBV7-3 and TRBJ2-2, the complete variable domain reads GAGVSQTPSNKVTEKGKYVELRCDPISGHTALYWYRQSLGQGPEFLIYFQGTGAADDSGLPNDRFFAVRPEGSVSTLKIQRTERGDSAVYLCASSSEGELFFGEGSRLTVL.

J is TRBJ1-2 and V is TRBV7-2, with 8 bases lining up with TRBD1. The V gene's germline CDR1 is SGHTA and CDR2 FQGNSA. With V trimmed by 4 bases and J by 7 bases, 2 bases remained unmatched. The CDR3 is 12 amino acids. The CDR3 DNA sequence: TGTGCCAGCAGCTCGACAGGGGCTGGCTACACCTTC. Protein product: CASSSTGAGYTF.

The J gene is TRBJ1-2, the V gene TRBV2, with 8 bases that match TRBD1. The CDR3 has 12 residues. The germline gives CDR1 SNHLY, CDR2 FYNNEI. Trimming cost V 3 bases and J 6 bases; bases outside gene matches: 0. CDR3 protein: CASSEDRDGYTF. The CDR3 DNA sequence: TGTGCCAGCAGTGAGGACAGGGATGGCTACACCTTC.

This clone was recorded once. The chain has TRBV11-1 and TRBJ2-6; D remains unclear. The V end was cut by 3 bases, the J end by 4 bases, with 10 bases between. The germline CDR1 and CDR2 sequences are SGHAT and FQDESV (reference sequence). CDR3 length equals 15 residues. This CDR3 reads CASSFSVSGANVLTF. The CDR3 DNA reads as TGTGCCAGCAGCTTCTCAGTTTCCGGGGCCAACGTCCTGACTTTC.

The genes are TRBV7-2 and TRBJ2-3; D is possibly TRBD2 (5 bases). Trimming shortened V by 1 base and J by 0 bases, and 11 bases separated the two germline ends. Germline CDR1 is SGHTA and CDR2 is FQGNSA. The CDR3 length is 16 residues. For the CDR3, the DNA is TGTGCCAGCAGCTTAGATCTATCGGGGAGCACAGATACGCAGTATTTT. It is translated as CASSLDLSGSTDTQYF.

This chain joins TRBV7-2 and TRBJ2-3; no firm D call. Germline loops: CDR1 SGHTA, CDR2 FQGNSA. Between the trimmed V and J ends, which lost 5 bases and 4 bases, there was a span of 7 bases. The CDR3 is made up of 12 amino acids. CDR3 protein: CASSPGPDTQYF. For the CDR3, the DNA is TGTGCCAGCAGCCCAGGTCCAGATACGCAGTATTTT.

This clone is a singleton in its sample. V and J are TRBV15 and TRBJ1-2; D might be TRBD1 (5 bases). The CDR3 has 15 amino acids. Trimming shortened V by 0 bases and J by 13 bases, and 21 bases separated the two germline ends. Per the germline V gene, CDR1 is LNHNV and CDR2 is YYDKDF (reference sequence). The CDR3: CATSRESNKGKGGTF. The CDR3 nucleotides are TGTGCCACCAGCAGAGAGAGTAACAAGGGGAAAGGCGGCACCTTC.

V gene TRBV7-8 combines with J gene TRBJ1-2; 8 bases line up with TRBD1. Germline lookup yields CDR1 SGHVS and CDR2 FQNEAQ. CDR3 length: 14 amino acids. Germline trimming cut 4 bases from V and 8 bases from J; bases unmatched to any gene: 9. In DNA, the CDR3 is TGTGCCAGCAGCTCACAGGGGGTGCAGCAAGGCTACACCTTC. Residues: CASSSQGVQQGYTF.

The chain couples TRBV4-3 to TRBJ1-6; D might be TRBD1 (6 bases). The CDR3 has 15 amino acids. Germline values: CDR1 LGHNA, CDR2 YSLEER. V lost 1 base and J 7 bases, leaving 11 bases between the germline ends. In DNA form, the CDR3 reads TGCGCCAGCAGCCAAGGTTCCAGGGGAAATTCACCCCTCCACTTT. It codes for CASSQGSRGNSPLHF.

The chain couples TRBV30 to TRBJ1-1; D is unclear. The CDR3 consists of 12 residues. Trimming left V 1 base short and J 1 base short, with 4 bases between. Germline CDR1 and CDR2: GTSNPN and SVGIG (reference sequence). CDR3 nucleotide sequence: TGTGCCTGGAGTGCAGGGAACACTGAAGCTTTCTTT. Amino acids: CAWSAGNTEAFF.

The V call is TRBV19, the J call TRBJ2-1; the match to TRBD1 covers 7 bases. CDR1 LNHDA and CDR2 SQIVND come from the germline V gene (reference sequence). The CDR3 covers 14 residues. With 7 bases clipped from V and 4 bases from J, the junction kept 7 bases outside the gene matches. The CDR3 bases are TGTGCCAGTACCCGACAGGGAGTTTACAATGAGCAGTTCTTC. Encoded protein: CASTRQGVYNEQFF.

The chain recombines TRBV19 with TRBJ1-5, with 8 bases that match TRBD1. Germline CDR1 LNHDA, CDR2 SQIVND (reference sequence). With 6 bases clipped from V and 1 base from J, the junction kept 8 bases outside the gene matches. The CDR3 length is 16 residues. CDR3 in DNA: TGTGCCAGTAGCATCGACAGGGGACGGAGCAATCAGCCCCAGCATTTT. It translates to CASSIDRGRSNQPQHF. The complete variable domain, with remaining parts taken from reference TRBV19 and TRBJ1-5, reads DGGITQSPKYLFRKEGQNVTLSCEQNLNHDAMYWYRQDPGQGLRLIYYSQIVNDFQKGDIAEGYSVSREKKESFPLTVTSAQKNPTAFYLCASSIDRGRSNQPQHFGDGTRLSIL.

This sequence joins TRBV7-8 and TRBJ1-1; D ambiguous. V was trimmed by 5 bases and J by 4 bases, leaving 17 bases between them. The CDR3 has 15 residues. The V gene's germline CDR1 is SGHVS and CDR2 FQNEAQ. This chain's CDR3 is CASSPLAWTGTEAFF. CDR3 sequence (DNA): TGTGCCAGCAGCCCTCTGGCCTGGACTGGCACTGAAGCTTTCTTT. The variable domain in full, with the rest retrieved from reference TRBV7-8 and TRBJ1-1, is GAGVSQSPRYKVAKRGQDVALRCDPISGHVSLFWYQQALGQGPEFLTYFQNEAQLDKSGLPSDRFFAERPEGSVSTLKIQRTQQEDSAVYLCASSPLAWTGTEAFFGQGTRLTVV.

Only one count was recorded for this clone. The chain is built from TRBV7-3 and TRBJ2-3, with 8 bases fitting TRBD1. Germline V gene lookup returns CDR1 SGHTA and CDR2 FQGTGA. J was trimmed by 4 bases and V by 5 bases; bases with no gene match: 2. This CDR3 comprises 13 residues. Written as DNA, the CDR3 is TGTGCCAGCAGCCGACAGGGGTCAGATACGCAGTATTTT. It specifies CASSRQGSDTQYF.

The rearrangement links TRBV5-6 to TRBJ1-2; a possible D gene is TRBD1 (6 bases). V lost 4 bases and J lost 6, with 19 bases in between. Germline values: CDR1 SGHDT, CDR2 YYEEEE. This CDR3 is built from 15 residues. The CDR3 DNA sequence: TGTGCCAGCAGCCCCAATGGGGGGGCGGGGAATGGCTACACCTTC. Encoded protein: CASSPNGGAGNGYTF.

The chain carries TRBV6-1 and TRBJ2-1, with a weak D call TRBD1 (6 bases). The CDR3 is 15 amino acids. The V gene lost 8 bases and the J gene lost 1 base, with 15 bases spanning the gap. Germline lookup yields CDR1 MNHNS and CDR2 SASEGT. For the CDR3, the DNA is TGTGCCAGCCGCCGGACAGACCTATCCTACAATGAGCAGTTCTTC. It encodes CASRRTDLSYNEQFF.

The rearrangement uses TRBV6-4 and TRBJ2-2; 11 bases line up with TRBD1. This CDR3 contains 15 residues. Per the germline V gene, CDR1 is MRHNA and CDR2 is SNTAGT. The V segment lost 3 bases and the J segment 3 bases; nucleotides outside the gene matches: 0. Written as DNA, the CDR3 is TGTGCCAGCAGTGAGGGACAGGGGGACACCGGGGAGCTGTTTTTT. It encodes CASSEGQGDTGELFF.

The chain is built from TRBV7-8 and TRBJ2-3, with 12 bases lining up with TRBD2. V was pared by 4 bases and J by 2 bases, with 7 bases of the junction left unmatched. There are 17 residues in the CDR3. Germline V lookup: CDR1 SGHVS, CDR2 FQNEAQ. The CDR3, as DNA: TGTGCCAGCAGCTCCGCGACTAGCGGGGGTATCACAGATACGCAGTATTTT. Translating it yields CASSSATSGGITDTQYF.

The rearrangement links TRBV5-5 to TRBJ1-2; D unclear. V gave up 3 bases and J gave up 4 bases, with 19 bases separating them. The CDR3 covers 16 residues. CDR1 SGHKS and CDR2 YYEKEE come from the germline V gene (reference sequence). The CDR3 sequence is CASSSTTAFPRYGYTF. CDR3 in DNA: TGTGCCAGCAGCTCGACAACAGCCTTCCCCCGCTATGGCTACACCTTC.

The chain is built from TRBV5-5 and TRBJ2-2, with 8 positions matching TRBD2. V trimming: 3 bases; J trimming: 5 bases; junction bases outside the gene matches: 3. The CDR3 runs 14 residues. Germline V CDR1 and CDR2: SGHKS, YYEKEE (reference sequence). DNA for the CDR3: TGTGCCAGCAGCTCGGGAGGGGGGACCGGGGAGCTGTTTTTT. Its protein is CASSSGGGTGELFF.

The genes are TRBV12-5 and TRBJ2-6; 9 bases fit TRBD1. This CDR3 region has 18 residues. CDR1 is LGHNT, CDR2 FRNRAP, per germline. Trimming at V came to 4 bases and at J to 0 bases, leaving 7 bases not matched to a gene. CDR3 sequence reads: CASGWGTGWDSGANVLTF. The CDR3 nucleotides are TGTGCTAGTGGTTGGGGGACAGGGTGGGACTCTGGGGCCAACGTCCTGACTTTC.

The genes are TRBV2 and TRBJ1-1, with a weak D call TRBD1 (6 bases). Germline CDR1 is SNHLY and CDR2 is FYNNEI. V was trimmed by 4 bases and J by 0 bases, leaving 12 bases between them. The CDR3 covers 15 residues. For the CDR3, the DNA is TGTGCCAGCAGTGCCAGGGGAGGGTTGAACACTGAAGCTTTCTTT. It translates to CASSARGGLNTEAFF.